The 19 T cell receptor beta chains below were found in one sample sequenced in a study of T cell repertoires in cytomegalovirus infection. These TCRs are of unknown antigen specificity. TCRdb reprocessed the reads with MiXCR, giving one entry per CDR3 protein. This table has a few hundred thousand distinct CDR3 sequences, roughly 42% appearing once. This sample comprised cultured PBMCs, obtained from culture after CMV antigen stimulation. The receptors here all came from a human donor in good health (CMV status not recorded). Some clones in this sample may be carry-over from other donors' samples.

This chain links TRBV2 with TRBJ2-5; D unresolved. The V end was cut by 1 base, the J end by 1 base, with 13 bases between. This CDR3 region has 16 residues. Germline CDR1 and CDR2: SNHLY and FYNNEI. CDR3 DNA sequence: TGTGCCAGCAGTGAAGATATGGACGCCAGCCAAGAGACCCAGTACTTC. Translated: CASSEDMDASQETQYF.

This clonotype was counted between two and nine times. This chain connects TRBV10-3 to TRBJ1-2; D perhaps matches TRBD1 (6 bases). The CDR3 is 16 residues long. The V end was cut by 6 bases, the J end by 6 bases, with 23 bases between. The V gene's germline CDR1 is ENHRY and CDR2 SYGVKD. The chain's CDR3 is CAIRQLQGIDGDGYTF. CDR3 nucleotides: TGTGCCATCAGACAGCTACAGGGAATCGACGGGGATGGCTACACCTTC.

The rearrangement links TRBV10-3 to TRBJ2-2; perhaps TRBD1 as D (5 bases). The V end lost 8 bases, the J end lost 7 bases, and 11 bases lay between the germline ends. The length of the CDR3 is 12 residues. Germline assignment: CDR1 ENHRY and CDR2 SYGVKD. Here the CDR3 reads CAIQGGDGELFF. The CDR3 nucleotides read TGTGCCATCCAGGGTGGGGACGGGGAGCTGTTTTTT.

The chain combines TRBV19 with TRBJ1-5, with a weak D call TRBD1 (5 bases). The ends were cut back, 3 bases at V and 2 bases at J, with 17 bases in the middle. Germline V gene lookup returns CDR1 LNHDA and CDR2 SQIVND (reference sequence). This CDR3 spans 17 amino acids. CDR3 nucleotides: TGTGCCAGTAGTATGGGAATTGGGGGTGGGGGCAATCAGCCCCAGCATTTT. Translating it yields CASSMGIGGGGNQPQHF.

The J gene is TRBJ2-1, the V gene TRBV7-8, with D hard to call. Trimming took off 5 bases at V and 3 bases at J, with 11 bases between the two ends. The CDR3 contains 14 residues. Germline V gene data show CDR1 as SGHVS and CDR2 as FQNEAQ. Here the CDR3 DNA reads TGTGCCAGCAGCAACGTCAGATTCTACAATGAGCAGTTCTTC. As protein: CASSNVRFYNEQFF.

This clonotype came up many times. J is TRBJ2-5 and V is TRBV7-2; D possibly uses TRBD1 or TRBD2 (5 bases each). Trimming shortened V by 1 base and J by 1 base, and 7 bases separated the two germline ends. CDR3 length: 14 residues. The germline V gene has CDR1 SGHTA and CDR2 FQGNSA. The CDR3 DNA follows: TGTGCCAGCAGCTTAGTTGGGGGCCAAGAGACCCAGTACTTC. As protein: CASSLVGGQETQYF.

This clonotype was observed at least ten times. J is TRBJ2-7 and V is TRBV7-6, with TRBD2 identical over 9 bases. The CDR3 sequence is 20 residues long. The germline V gene has CDR1 SGHVS and CDR2 FNYEAQ. Unmatched junction bases numbered 29, after V lost 5 bases and J lost 9 bases. The DNA for the CDR3 is TGTGCCAGCAGCCCACGAGCCTGGTATGGCGGGAGGGCAACGGGGATGGTGCAGTACTTC. The encoded protein is CASSPRAWYGGRATGMVQYF.

The chain has TRBV7-6 and TRBJ2-3, with D possibly matching TRBD2 (6 bases). The germline V and J ends were trimmed by 7 bases and 4 bases, with 18 bases remaining between them. Germline CDR1 reads SGHVS; CDR2 reads FNYEAQ. CDR3 size: 15 residues. The CDR3 DNA reads TGTGCCAGCAACTCCCAAAGGAGGGCCGCAGATACGCAGTATTTT. It is translated as CASNSQRRAADTQYF. The whole variable domain, filled in from reference TRBV7-6 and TRBJ2-3, reads GAGVSQSPRYKVTKRGQDVALRCDPISGHVSLYWYRQALGQGPEFLTYFNYEAQQDKSGLPNDRFSAERPEGSISTLTIQRTEQRDSAMYRCASNSQRRAADTQYFGPGTRLTVL.

V gene TRBV20-1 combines with J gene TRBJ1-3; D remains ambiguous. The CDR3 runs 13 residues. Trimming took off 6 bases at V and 0 bases at J, with 9 bases between the two ends. Germline-derived CDR1 and CDR2 are DFQATT and SNEGSKA (reference sequence). The CDR3 nucleotides are TGCAGTGCCGCGATTCACTCTGGAAACACCATATATTTT. Protein product: CSAAIHSGNTIYF.

This clonotype has more than one count but fewer than ten. The chain couples TRBV12-3 or TRBV12-4 to TRBJ1-6; D is perhaps TRBD1 (6 bases). V lost 5 bases, J lost 11 bases, and 10 bases lay in between. The CDR3 runs to 12 residues. The CDR3 region has the DNA TGTGCCAGCAGTCCGGGGGCTACACCCCTCCACTTT. It is translated as CASSPGATPLHF.

This clonotype was found a few times. The V and J genes are TRBV9 and TRBJ1-2; 7 nucleotides match TRBD1. J was trimmed by 6 bases and V by 7 bases; bases with no gene match: 12. The germline V gene encodes CDR1 SGDLS and CDR2 YYNGEE. This CDR3 has 14 amino acids. This CDR3 is CASSPMDRSHGYTF. In DNA, the CDR3 is TGTGCCAGCTCTCCGATGGACAGGTCCCATGGCTACACCTTC.

The chain employs TRBV30 and TRBJ1-2; D remains unclear. Germline loops: CDR1 GTSNPN, CDR2 SVGIG (reference sequence). The CDR3 spans 8 residues. CDR3 protein: CAEDGYTF. CDR3 in DNA: TGTGCGGAGGATGGCTACACCTTC. The full variable domain, with the rest looked up from reference TRBV30 and TRBJ1-2, is SQTIHQWPATLVQPVGSPLSLECTVEGTSNPNLYWYRQAAGRGLQLLFYSVGIGQISSEVPQNLSASRPQDRQFILSSKKLLLSDSGFYLCAEDGYTFGSGTRLTVV.

This clonotype was observed a handful of times. This chain uses TRBV19 with TRBJ2-1, with 10 nucleotides matching TRBD2. Per germline, CDR1 LNHDA and CDR2 SQIVND (reference sequence). CDR3 length: 16 amino acids. With V trimmed by 0 bases and J by 5 bases, 4 bases remained unmatched. The CDR3 sequence: CASSIDLAGADNEQFF. DNA for the CDR3: TGTGCCAGTAGTATAGATCTAGCGGGAGCTGACAATGAGCAGTTCTTC.

The chain carries TRBV18 and TRBJ2-3; D tentatively reads TRBD1 or TRBD2 (5 bases each). Per the germline V gene, CDR1 is KGHSH and CDR2 is LQKENI. This CDR3 has 15 residues. V lost 3 bases, J lost 4 bases, and 14 bases lay in between. The CDR3 loop reads CASSPRGTQADTQYF. For the CDR3, the DNA is TGTGCCAGCTCACCCAGAGGGACCCAGGCAGATACGCAGTATTTT.

The rearrangement joins TRBV2 to TRBJ2-3; D is ambiguous. CDR3 length equals 13 residues. Germline CDR1 reads SNHLY; CDR2 reads FYNNEI. The V end lost 8 bases, the J end lost 1 base, and 10 bases lay between the germline ends. CDR3 coding DNA: TGTGCCAGCCTTGAGCTGCGCACAGATACGCAGTATTTT. Translated, it gives CASLELRTDTQYF.

The V and J genes are TRBV6-2 or TRBV6-3 and TRBJ2-3; 7 nucleotides agree with TRBD1. Germline loops: CDR1 MNHEY, CDR2 SVGEGT. The CDR3 sequence is 17 residues long. V was pared by 4 bases and J by 0 bases, with 10 bases of the junction left unmatched. CDR3 in DNA: TGTGCCAGCAGTTTTTCGGTCCGGGACAGAAGCACAGATACGCAGTATTTT. Translated, it gives CASSFSVRDRSTDTQYF.

This clonotype was observed at least ten times. The chain combines TRBV6-1 with TRBJ2-1, with D tentatively TRBD1 or TRBD2 (5 bases each). V shed 7 bases and J shed 4 bases, with 20 bases lying between them. The CDR3 spans 16 residues. Germline CDR1 reads MNHNS; CDR2 reads SASEGT. Here the CDR3 DNA reads TGTGCCAGCAAGAGGGCTAACGGGGCGGTTTACAATGAGCAGTTCTTC. It translates to CASKRANGAVYNEQFF.

There are a few counts of this clonotype. The chain carries TRBV19 and TRBJ2-1; D is uncertain. Trimming took off 10 bases at V and 12 bases at J, with 13 bases between the two ends. The CDR3 has 10 residues. CDR1 is LNHDA, CDR2 SQIVND, per germline (reference sequence). As DNA, the CDR3 is TGTGCCACCAATCCTAGTTGGCAGTTCTTC. Its translation is CATNPSWQFF.

V usage is TRBV6-5 and J usage is TRBJ1-1; D is unclear. With 0 bases removed from V and 11 bases from J, the gap between germline ends came to 10 bases. CDR1 MNHEY and CDR2 SVGAGI come from the germline V gene. CDR3 length: 12 residues. In DNA form, the CDR3 reads TGTGCCAGCAGTTACTCGAACGGGTGGGCTTTCTTT. Its translation is CASSYSNGWAFF.